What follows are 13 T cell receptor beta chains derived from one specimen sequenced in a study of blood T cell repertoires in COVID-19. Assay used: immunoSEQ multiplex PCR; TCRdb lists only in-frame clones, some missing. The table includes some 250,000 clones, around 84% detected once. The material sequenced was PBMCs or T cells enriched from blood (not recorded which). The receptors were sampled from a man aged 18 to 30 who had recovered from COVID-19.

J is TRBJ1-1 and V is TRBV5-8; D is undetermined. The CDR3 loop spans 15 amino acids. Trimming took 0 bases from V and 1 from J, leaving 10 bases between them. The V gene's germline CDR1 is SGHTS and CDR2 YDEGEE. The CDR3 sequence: CASSLGANPNTEAFF. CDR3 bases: TGTGCCAGCAGCTTGGGGGCTAACCCGAACACTGAAGCTTTCTTT.

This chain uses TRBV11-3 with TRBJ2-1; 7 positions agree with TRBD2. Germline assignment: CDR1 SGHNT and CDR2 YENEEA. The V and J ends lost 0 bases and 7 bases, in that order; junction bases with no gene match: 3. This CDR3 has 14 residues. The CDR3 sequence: CASSLDQGGNEQFF. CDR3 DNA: TGTGCCAGCAGCTTAGACCAGGGAGGGAATGAGCAGTTCTTC.

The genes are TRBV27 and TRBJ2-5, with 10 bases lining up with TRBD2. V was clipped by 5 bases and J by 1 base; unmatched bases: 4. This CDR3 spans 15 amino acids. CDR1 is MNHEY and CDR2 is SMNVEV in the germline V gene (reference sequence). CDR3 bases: TGTGCCAGCAGTCCCGGACTAGCGGTCCAAGAGACCCAGTACTTC. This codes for CASSPGLAVQETQYF.

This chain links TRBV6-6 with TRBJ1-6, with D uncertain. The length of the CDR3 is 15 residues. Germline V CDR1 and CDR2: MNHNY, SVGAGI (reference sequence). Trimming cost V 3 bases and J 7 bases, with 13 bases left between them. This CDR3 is CASSYSGKNNSPLHF. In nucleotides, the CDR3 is TGTGCCAGCAGTTATTCTGGCAAAAACAATTCACCCCTCCACTTT.

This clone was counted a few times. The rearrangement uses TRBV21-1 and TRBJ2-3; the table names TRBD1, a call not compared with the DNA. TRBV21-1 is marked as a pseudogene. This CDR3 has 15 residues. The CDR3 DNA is TGTGCCAGCAGCGAGAGGACAGGGAGCACAGATACGCAGTATTTT. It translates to CASSERTGSTDTQYF.

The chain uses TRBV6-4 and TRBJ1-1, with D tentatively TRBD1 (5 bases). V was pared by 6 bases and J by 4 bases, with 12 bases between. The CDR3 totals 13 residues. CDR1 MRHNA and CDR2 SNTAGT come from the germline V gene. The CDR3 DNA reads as TGTGCCAGCAGAGCGACAGAATCCACTGAAGCTTTCTTT. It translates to CASRATESTEAFF.

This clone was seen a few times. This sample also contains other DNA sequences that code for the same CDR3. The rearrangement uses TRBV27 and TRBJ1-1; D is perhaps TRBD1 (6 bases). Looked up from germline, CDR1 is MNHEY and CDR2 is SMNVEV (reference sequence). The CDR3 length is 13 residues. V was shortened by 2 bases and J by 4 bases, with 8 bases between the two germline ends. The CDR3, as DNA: TGTGCCAGCAGTTTAAGGGGGAGCACTGAAGCTTTCTTT. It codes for CASSLRGSTEAFF.

The CDR3 bases are TGTGCCAGCAGCAACTACCAGCGGAACTACGAGCAGTACTTC. Protein sequence: CASSNYQRNYEQYF. This sequence joins TRBV27 and TRBJ2-7, with TRBD2 as a possible D gene (5 bases). Trimming took off 6 bases at V and 3 bases at J, with 15 bases between the two ends. The length of the CDR3 is 14 residues. CDR1 and CDR2 (germline): MNHEY, SMNVEV (reference sequence).

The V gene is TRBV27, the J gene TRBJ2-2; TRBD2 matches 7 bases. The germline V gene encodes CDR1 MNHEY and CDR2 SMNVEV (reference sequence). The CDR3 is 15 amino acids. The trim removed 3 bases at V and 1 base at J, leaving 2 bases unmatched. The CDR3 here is CASSFLAENTGELFF. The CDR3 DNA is TGTGCCAGCAGTTTTCTAGCGGAGAACACCGGGGAGCTGTTTTTT.

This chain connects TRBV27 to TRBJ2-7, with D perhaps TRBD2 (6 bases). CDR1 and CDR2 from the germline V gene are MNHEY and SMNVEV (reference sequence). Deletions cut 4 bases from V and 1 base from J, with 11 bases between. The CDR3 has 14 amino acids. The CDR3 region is CASSSRGPSYEQYF. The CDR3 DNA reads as TGTGCCAGCAGTTCGCGGGGACCATCCTACGAGCAGTACTTC.

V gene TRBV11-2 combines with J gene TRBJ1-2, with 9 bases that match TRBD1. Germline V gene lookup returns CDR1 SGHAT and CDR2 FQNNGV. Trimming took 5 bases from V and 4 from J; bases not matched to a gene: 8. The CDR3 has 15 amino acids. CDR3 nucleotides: TGTGCCAGCAGCATTACAGGGGGCCCGCTCTATGGCTACACCTTC. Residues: CASSITGGPLYGYTF.

DNA of the CDR3: TGTGCCAGTAGTATGACAGGGGGTAGCACTGAAGCTTTCTTT. Translated, it gives CASSMTGGSTEAFF. The chain is built from TRBV19 and TRBJ1-1; 9 positions match TRBD1. J lost 4 bases, V lost 3 bases, and 3 bases had no gene match. Looked up from germline, CDR1 is LNHDA and CDR2 is SQIVND (reference sequence). This CDR3 is 14 amino acids long. Based on the CDR3 plus reference TRBV19 and TRBJ1-1, the full variable domain is DGGITQSPKYLFRKEGQNVTLSCEQNLNHDAMYWYRQDPGQGLRLIYYSQIVNDFQKGDIAEGYSVSREKKESFPLTVTSAQKNPTAFYLCASSMTGGSTEAFFGQGTRLTVV.

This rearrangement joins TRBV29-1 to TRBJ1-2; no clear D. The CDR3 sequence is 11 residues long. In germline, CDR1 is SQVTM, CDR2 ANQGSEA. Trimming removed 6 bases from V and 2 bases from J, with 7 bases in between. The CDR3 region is CSVQRNYGYTF. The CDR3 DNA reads TGCAGCGTACAGAGAAACTATGGCTACACCTTC.